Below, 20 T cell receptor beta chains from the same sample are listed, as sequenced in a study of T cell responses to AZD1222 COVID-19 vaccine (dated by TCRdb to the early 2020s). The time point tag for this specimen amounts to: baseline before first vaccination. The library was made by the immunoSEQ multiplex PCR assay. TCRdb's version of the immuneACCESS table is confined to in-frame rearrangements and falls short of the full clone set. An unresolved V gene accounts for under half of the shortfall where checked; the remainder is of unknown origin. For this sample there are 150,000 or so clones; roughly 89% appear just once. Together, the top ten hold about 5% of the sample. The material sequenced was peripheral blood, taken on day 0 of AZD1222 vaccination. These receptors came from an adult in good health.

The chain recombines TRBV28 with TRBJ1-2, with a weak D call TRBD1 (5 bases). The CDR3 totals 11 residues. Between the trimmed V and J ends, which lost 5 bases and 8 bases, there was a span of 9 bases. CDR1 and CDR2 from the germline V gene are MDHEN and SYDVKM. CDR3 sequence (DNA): TGTGCCAGCAGTGTGGGACGCGGCTACACCTTC. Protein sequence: CASSVGRGYTF.

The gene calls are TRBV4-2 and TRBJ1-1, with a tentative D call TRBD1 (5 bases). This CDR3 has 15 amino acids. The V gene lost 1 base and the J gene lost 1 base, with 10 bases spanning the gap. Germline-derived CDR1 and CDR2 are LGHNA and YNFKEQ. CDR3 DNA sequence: TGTGCCAGCAGCCAAGGGGGGTCGGCGAACACTGAAGCTTTCTTT. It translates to CASSQGGSANTEAFF.

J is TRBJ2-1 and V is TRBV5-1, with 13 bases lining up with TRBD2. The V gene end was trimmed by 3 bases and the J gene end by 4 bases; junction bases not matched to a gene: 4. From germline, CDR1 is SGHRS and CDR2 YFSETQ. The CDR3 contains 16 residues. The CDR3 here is CASSYRTSGGYNEQFF. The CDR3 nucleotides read TGCGCCAGCAGCTACCGGACTAGCGGGGGTTACAATGAGCAGTTCTTC.

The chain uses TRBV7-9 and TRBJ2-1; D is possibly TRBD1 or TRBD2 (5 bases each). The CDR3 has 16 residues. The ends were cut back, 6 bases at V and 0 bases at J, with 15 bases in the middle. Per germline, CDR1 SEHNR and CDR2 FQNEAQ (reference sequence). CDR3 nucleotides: TGTGCCAGCAGTCACACTCAGGGACGCTCCTACAATGAGCAGTTCTTC. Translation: CASSHTQGRSYNEQFF.

The CDR3 DNA is TGTGCCAGTAGTATAGTGGGCGAAGAGACCCAGTACTTC. Translation: CASSIVGEETQYF. V gene TRBV19 combines with J gene TRBJ2-5; D not resolved. CDR3 length equals 13 residues. Germline values: CDR1 LNHDA, CDR2 SQIVND (reference sequence). The V end lost 1 base, the J end lost 3 bases, and 6 bases lay between the germline ends.

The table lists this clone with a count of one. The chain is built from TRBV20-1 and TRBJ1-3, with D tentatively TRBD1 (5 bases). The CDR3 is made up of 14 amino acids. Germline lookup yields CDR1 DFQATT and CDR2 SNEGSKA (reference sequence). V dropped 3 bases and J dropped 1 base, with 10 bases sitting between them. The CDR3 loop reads CSASGGESGNTIYF. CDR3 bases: TGCAGTGCTAGTGGGGGGGAATCTGGAAACACCATATATTTT.

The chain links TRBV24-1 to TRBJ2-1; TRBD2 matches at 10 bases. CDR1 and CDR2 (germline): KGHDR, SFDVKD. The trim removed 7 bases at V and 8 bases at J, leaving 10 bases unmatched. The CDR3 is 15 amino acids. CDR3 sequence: CATRSTGLASYEQFF. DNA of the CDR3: TGTGCCACCAGATCCACGGGACTAGCGTCTTATGAGCAGTTCTTC.

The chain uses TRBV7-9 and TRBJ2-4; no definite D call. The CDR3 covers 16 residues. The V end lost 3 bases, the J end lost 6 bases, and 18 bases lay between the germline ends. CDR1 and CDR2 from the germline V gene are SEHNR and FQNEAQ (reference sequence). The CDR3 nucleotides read TGTGCCAGCAGCTTTGGGCTCGTATCTCCGCCAAACATTCAGTACTTC. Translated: CASSFGLVSPPNIQYF.

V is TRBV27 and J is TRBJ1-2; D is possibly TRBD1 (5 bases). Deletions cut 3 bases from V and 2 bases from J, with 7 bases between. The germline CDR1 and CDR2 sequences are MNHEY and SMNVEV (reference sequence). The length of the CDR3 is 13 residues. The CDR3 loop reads CASSFKGNYGYTF. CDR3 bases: TGTGCCAGCAGTTTTAAGGGGAACTATGGCTACACCTTC.

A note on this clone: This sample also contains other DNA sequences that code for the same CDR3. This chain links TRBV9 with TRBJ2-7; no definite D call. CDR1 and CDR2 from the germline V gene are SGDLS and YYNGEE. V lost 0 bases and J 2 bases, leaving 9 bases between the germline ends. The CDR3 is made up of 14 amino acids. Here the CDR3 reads CASSVAPGPYEQYF. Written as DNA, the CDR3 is TGTGCCAGCAGCGTAGCGCCGGGCCCCTACGAGCAGTACTTC.

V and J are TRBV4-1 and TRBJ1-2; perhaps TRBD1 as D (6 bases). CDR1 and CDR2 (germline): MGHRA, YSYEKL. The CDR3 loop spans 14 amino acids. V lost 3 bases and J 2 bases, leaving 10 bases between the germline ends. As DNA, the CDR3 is TGCGCCAGCAGCCATCACGACAGGAACTATGGCTACACCTTC. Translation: CASSHHDRNYGYTF.

The CDR3 bases are TGTGCCAGCAGTTACTGGGGGGGGGACAATTCACCCCTCCACTTT. Translation: CASSYWGGDNSPLHF. The V gene is TRBV6-5, the J gene TRBJ1-6; possible D gene TRBD1, 5 bases. The CDR3 consists of 15 residues. The germline V and J ends were trimmed by 1 base and 7 bases, with 11 bases remaining between them. CDR1 MNHEY and CDR2 SVGAGI come from the germline V gene.

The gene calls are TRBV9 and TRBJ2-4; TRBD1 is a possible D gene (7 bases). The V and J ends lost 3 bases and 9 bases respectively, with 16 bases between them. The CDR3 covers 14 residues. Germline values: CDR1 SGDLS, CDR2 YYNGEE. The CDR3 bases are TGTGCCAGCAGCGCCCTGGACAGGCGGGGCATTCAGTACTTC. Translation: CASSALDRRGIQYF.

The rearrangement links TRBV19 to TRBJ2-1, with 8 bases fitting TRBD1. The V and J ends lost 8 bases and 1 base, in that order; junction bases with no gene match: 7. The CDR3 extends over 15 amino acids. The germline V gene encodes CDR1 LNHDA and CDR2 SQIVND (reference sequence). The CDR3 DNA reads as TGTGCCAGTTGTCAGACAGGGGCTTCCTACAATGAGCAGTTCTTC. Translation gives CASCQTGASYNEQFF.

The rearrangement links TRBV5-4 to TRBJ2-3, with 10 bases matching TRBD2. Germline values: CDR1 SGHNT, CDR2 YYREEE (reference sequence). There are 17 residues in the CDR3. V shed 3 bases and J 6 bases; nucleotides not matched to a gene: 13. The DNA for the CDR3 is TGTGCCAGCAGCTCCCCTTGGGCTAGCGGGAGTACGGATACGCAGTATTTT. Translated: CASSSPWASGSTDTQYF.

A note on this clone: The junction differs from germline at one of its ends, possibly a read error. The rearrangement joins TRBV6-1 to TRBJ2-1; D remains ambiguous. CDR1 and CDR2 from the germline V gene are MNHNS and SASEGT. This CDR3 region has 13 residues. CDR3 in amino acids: CASSKAVGNEQFF. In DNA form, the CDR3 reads TGTGCCAGCAGTAAAGCTGTGGGCAATGAGCAGTTCTTC.

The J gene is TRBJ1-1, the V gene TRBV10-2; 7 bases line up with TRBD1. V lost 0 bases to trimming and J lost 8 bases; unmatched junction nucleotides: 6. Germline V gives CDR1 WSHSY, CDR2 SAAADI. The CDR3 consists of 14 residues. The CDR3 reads CASSESGDSEEAFF. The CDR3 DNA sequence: TGCGCCAGCAGTGAGTCGGGGGACAGCGAGGAAGCTTTCTTT.

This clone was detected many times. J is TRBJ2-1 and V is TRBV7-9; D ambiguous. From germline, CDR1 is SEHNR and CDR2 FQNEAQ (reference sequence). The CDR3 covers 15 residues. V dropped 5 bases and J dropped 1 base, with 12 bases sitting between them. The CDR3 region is CASSLGFGSYNEQFF. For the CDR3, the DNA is TGTGCCAGCAGCCTAGGGTTCGGGTCCTACAATGAGCAGTTCTTC.

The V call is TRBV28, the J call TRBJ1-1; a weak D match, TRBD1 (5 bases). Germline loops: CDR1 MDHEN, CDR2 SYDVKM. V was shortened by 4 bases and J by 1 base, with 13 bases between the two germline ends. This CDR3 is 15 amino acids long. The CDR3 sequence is CASSSRGMGNTEAFF. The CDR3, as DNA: TGTGCCAGCAGTTCTAGGGGCATGGGGAACACTGAAGCTTTCTTT. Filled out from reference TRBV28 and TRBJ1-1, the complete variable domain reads DVKVTQSSRYLVKRTGEKVFLECVQDMDHENMFWYRQDPGLGLRLIYFSYDVKMKEKGDIPEGYSVSREKKERFSLILESASTNQTSMYLCASSSRGMGNTEAFFGQGTRLTVV.

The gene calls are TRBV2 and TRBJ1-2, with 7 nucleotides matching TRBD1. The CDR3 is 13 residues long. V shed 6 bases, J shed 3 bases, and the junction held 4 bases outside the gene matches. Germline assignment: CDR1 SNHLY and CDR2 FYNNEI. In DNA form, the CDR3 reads TGTGCCAGCAGCAGGGGGAGGGACTATGGCTACACCTTC. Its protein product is CASSRGRDYGYTF.